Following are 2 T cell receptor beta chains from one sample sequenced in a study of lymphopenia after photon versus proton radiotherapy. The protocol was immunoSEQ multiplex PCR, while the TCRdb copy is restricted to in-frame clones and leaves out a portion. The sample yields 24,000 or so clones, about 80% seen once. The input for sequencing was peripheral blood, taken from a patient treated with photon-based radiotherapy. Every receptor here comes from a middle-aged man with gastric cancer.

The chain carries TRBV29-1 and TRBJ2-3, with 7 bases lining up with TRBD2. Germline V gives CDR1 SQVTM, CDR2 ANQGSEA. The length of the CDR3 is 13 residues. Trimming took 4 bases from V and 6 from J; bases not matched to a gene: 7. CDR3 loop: CSVGGGSVDTQYF. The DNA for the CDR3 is TGCAGCGTTGGGGGGGGATCAGTCGATACGCAGTATTTT.

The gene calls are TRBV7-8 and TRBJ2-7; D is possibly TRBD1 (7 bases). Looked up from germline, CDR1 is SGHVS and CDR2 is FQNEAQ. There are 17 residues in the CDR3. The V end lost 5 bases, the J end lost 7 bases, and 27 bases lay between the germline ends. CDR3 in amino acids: CASSAGTRDSPPREQYF. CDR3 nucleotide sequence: TGTGCCAGCAGCGCGGGGACCCGGGACAGTCCTCCTCGGGAGCAGTACTTC.